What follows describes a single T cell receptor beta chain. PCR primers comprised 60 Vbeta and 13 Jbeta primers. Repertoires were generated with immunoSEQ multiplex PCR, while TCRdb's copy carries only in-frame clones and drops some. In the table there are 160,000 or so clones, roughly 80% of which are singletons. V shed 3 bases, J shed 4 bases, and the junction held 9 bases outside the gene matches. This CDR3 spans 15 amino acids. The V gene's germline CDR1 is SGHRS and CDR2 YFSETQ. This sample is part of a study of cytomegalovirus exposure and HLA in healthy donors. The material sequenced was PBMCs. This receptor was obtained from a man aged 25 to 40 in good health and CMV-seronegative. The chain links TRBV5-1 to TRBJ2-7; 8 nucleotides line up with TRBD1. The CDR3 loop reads CASSSVQGVRYEQYF. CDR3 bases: TGCGCCAGCAGCTCCGTACAGGGGGTAAGGTACGAGCAGTACTTC. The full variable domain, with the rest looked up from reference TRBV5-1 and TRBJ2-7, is KAGVTQTPRYLIKTRGQQVTLSCSPISGHRSVSWYQQTPGQGLQFLFEYFSETQRNKGNFPGRFSGRQFSNSRSEMNVSTLELGDSALYLCASSSVQGVRYEQYFGPGTRLTVT.